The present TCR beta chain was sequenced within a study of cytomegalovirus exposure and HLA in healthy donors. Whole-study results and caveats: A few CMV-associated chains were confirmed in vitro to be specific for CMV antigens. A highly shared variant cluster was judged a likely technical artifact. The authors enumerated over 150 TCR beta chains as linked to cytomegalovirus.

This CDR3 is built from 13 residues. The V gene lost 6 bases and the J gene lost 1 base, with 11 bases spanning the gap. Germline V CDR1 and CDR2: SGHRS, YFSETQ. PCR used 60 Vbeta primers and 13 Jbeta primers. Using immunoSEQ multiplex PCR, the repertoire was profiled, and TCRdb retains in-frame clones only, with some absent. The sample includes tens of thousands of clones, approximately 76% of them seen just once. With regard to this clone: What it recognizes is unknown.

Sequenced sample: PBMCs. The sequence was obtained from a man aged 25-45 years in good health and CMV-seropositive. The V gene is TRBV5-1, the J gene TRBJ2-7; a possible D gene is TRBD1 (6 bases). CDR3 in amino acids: CASTPDSSYEQYF. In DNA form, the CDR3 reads TGCGCCAGCACCCCGGACAGTTCCTACGAGCAGTACTTC.